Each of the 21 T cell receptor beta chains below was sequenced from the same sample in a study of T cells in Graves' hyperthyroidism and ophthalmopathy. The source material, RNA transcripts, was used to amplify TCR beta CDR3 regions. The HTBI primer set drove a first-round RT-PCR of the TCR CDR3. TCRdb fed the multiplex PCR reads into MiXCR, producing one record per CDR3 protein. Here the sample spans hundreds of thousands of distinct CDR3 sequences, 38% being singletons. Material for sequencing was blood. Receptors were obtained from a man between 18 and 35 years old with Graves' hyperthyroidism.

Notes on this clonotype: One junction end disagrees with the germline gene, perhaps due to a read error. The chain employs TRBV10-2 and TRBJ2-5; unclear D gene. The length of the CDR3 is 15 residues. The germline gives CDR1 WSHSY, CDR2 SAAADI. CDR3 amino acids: CASSESVVRREAQYF. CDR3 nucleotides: TGCGCCAGCAGTGAGTCGGTGGTAAGGCGAGAGGCCCAGTACTTC.

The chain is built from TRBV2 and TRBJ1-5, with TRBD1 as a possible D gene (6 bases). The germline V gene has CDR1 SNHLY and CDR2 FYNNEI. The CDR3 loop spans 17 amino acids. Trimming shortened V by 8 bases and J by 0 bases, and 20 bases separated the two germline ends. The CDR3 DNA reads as TGTGCCAGCTTCAGTACCGGGACATGGGATAGCAATCAGCCCCAGCATTTT. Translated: CASFSTGTWDSNQPQHF.

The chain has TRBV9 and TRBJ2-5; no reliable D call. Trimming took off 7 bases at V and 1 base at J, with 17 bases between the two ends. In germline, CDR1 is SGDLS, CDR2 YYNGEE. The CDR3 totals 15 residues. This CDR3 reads CASSPFEVLQETQYF. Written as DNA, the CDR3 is TGTGCCAGCTCACCATTCGAGGTCCTCCAAGAGACCCAGTACTTC.

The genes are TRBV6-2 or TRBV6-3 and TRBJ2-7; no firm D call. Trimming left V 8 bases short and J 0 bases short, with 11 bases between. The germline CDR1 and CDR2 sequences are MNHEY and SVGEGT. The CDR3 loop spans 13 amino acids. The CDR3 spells CASGIQSSYEQYF. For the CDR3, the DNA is TGTGCCAGCGGAATTCAGAGCTCCTACGAGCAGTACTTC.

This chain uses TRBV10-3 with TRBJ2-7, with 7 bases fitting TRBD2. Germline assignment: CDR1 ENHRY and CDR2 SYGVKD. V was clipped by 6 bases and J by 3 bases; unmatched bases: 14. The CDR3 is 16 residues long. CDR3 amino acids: CAIRDQPGPSGYEQYF. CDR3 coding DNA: TGTGCCATCAGGGATCAGCCGGGTCCTAGCGGCTACGAGCAGTACTTC.

The CDR3 region is CASSYSEYAAAEAFF. In DNA, the CDR3 is TGTGCCAGCAGTTACTCGGAGTATGCGGCAGCTGAAGCTTTCTTT. The rearrangement joins TRBV6-2 or TRBV6-3 to TRBJ1-1; D remains unclear. Germline V gives CDR1 MNHEY, CDR2 SVGEGT. With 0 bases removed from V and 6 bases from J, the gap between germline ends came to 14 bases. CDR3 length equals 15 residues.

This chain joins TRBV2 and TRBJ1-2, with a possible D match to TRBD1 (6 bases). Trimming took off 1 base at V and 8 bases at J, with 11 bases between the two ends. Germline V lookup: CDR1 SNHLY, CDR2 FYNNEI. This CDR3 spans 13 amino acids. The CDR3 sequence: CASSEGFGGGYTF. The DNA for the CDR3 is TGTGCCAGCAGTGAAGGGTTTGGGGGCGGCTACACCTTC.

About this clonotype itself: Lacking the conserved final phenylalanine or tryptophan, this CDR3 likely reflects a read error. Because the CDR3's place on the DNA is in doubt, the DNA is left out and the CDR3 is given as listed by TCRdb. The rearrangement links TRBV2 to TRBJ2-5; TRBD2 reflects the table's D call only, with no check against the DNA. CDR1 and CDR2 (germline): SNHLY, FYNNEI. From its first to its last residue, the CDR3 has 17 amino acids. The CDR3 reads CASSLRQGGPHGYTFGS.

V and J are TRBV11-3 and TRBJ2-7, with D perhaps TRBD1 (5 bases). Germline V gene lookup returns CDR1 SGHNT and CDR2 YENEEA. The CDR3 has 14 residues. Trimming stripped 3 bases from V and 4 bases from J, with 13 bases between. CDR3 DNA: TGTGCCAGCAGCTTGATCCAGGGTTGGTACGAGCAGTACTTC. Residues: CASSLIQGWYEQYF.

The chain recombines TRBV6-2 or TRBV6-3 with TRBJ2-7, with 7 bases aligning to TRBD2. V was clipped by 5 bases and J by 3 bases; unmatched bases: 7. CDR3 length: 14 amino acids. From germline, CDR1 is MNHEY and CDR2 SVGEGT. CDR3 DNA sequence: TGTGCCAGCAGTCGCGGCATAGCGGGCTACGAGCAGTACTTC. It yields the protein CASSRGIAGYEQYF.

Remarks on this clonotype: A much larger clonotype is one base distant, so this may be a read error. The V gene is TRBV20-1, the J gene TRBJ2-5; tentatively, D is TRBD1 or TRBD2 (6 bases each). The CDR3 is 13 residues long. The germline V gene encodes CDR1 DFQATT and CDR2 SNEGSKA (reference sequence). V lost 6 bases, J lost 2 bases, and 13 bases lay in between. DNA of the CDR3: TGCAGTGCGGTAGCGGACAGTCAAGAGACCCAGTACTTC. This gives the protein CSAVADSQETQYF.

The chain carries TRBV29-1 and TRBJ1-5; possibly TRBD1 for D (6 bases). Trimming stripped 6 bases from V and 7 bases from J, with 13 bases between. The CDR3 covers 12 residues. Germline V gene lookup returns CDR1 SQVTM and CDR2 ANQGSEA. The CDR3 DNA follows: TGCAGCGTAGGGGGTAACGACCAGCCCCAGCATTTT. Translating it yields CSVGGNDQPQHF.

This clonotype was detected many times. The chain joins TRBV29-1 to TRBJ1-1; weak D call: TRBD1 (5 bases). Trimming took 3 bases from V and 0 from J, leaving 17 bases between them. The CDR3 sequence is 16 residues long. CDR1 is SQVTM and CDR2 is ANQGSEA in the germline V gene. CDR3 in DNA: TGCAGCGTTGACGCGGGGGGGTTAACAATGAACACTGAAGCTTTCTTT. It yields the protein CSVDAGGLTMNTEAFF.

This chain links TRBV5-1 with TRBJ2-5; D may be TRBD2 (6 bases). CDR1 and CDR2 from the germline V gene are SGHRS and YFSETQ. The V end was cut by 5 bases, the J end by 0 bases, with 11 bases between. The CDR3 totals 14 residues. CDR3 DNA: TGCGCCAGCAGGGGGACTTCGTACCAAGAGACCCAGTACTTC. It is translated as CASRGTSYQETQYF.

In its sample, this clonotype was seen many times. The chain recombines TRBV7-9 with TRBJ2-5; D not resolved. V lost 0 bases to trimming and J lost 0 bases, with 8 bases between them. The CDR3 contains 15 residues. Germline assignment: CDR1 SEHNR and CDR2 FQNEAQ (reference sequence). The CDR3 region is CASSLARTYQETQYF. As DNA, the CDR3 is TGTGCCAGCAGCTTAGCGCGGACGTACCAAGAGACCCAGTACTTC. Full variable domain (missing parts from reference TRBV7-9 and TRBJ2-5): DTGVSQNPRHKITKRGQNVTFRCDPISEHNRLYWYRQTLGQGPEFLTYFQNEAQLEKSRLLSDRFSAERPKGSFSTLEIQRTEQGDSAMYLCASSLARTYQETQYFGPGTRLLVL.

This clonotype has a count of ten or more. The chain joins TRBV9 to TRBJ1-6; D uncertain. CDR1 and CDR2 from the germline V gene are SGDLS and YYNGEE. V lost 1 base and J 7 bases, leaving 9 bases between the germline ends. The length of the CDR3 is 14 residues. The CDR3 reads CASSVLTGNSPLHF. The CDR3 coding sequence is TGTGCCAGCAGCGTACTAACGGGAAATTCACCCCTCCACTTT.

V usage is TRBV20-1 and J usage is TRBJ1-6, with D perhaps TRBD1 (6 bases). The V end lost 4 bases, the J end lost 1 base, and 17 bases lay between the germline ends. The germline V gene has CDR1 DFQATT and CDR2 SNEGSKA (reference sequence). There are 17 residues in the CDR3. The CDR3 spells CSAIDRNGDSYNSPLHF. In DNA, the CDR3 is TGCAGTGCTATAGACAGGAACGGAGATTCCTATAATTCACCCCTCCACTTT.

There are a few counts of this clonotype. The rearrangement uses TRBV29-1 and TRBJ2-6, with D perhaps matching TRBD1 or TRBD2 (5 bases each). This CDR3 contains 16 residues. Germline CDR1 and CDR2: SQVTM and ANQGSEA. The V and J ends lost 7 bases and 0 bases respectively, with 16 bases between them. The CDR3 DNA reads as TGCAGCGCCCAGGCCGGGGCCGGCTCTGGGGCCAACGTCCTGACTTTC. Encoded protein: CSAQAGAGSGANVLTF.

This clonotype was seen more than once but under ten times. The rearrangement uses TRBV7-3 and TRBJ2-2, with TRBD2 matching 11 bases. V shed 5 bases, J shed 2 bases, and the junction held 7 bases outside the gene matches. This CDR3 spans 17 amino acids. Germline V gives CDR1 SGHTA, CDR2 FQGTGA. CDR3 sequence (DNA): TGTGCCAGCAGCCATTCCGGGACTAGCGGCAACACCGGGGAGCTGTTTTTT. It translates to CASSHSGTSGNTGELFF. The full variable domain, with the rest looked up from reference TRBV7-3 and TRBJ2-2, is GAGVSQTPSNKVTEKGKYVELRCDPISGHTALYWYRQSLGQGPEFLIYFQGTGAADDSGLPNDRFFAVRPEGSVSTLKIQRTERGDSAVYLCASSHSGTSGNTGELFFGEGSRLTVL.

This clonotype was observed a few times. Here the CDR3 reads CASSPYGDTYQPQHF. Written as DNA, the CDR3 is TGTGCCAGCAGTCCTTACGGGGACACCTATCAGCCCCAGCATTTT. This chain connects TRBV7-2 to TRBJ1-5; D is perhaps TRBD1 (6 bases). V dropped 6 bases and J dropped 5 bases, with 17 bases sitting between them. Looked up from germline, CDR1 is SGHTA and CDR2 is FQGNSA. CDR3 size: 15 residues.

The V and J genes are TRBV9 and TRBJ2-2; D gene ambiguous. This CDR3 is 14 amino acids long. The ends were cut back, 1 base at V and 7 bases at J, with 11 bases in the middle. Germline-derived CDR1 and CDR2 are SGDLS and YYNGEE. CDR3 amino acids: CASSVTPTDGELFF. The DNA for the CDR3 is TGTGCCAGCAGCGTAACTCCAACGGACGGGGAGCTGTTTTTT.